The present T cell receptor beta chain was sequenced within a study of CD8 T cells in ankylosing spondylitis. V was pared by 10 bases and J by 8 bases, with 27 bases between. The CDR3 is 16 amino acids. Germline V gene sequence: CDR1 MGHRA, CDR2 YSYEKL. This clonotype was seen more than once but under ten times. Its antigen is currently unknown. TCRdb used MiXCR to reprocess the 5' RACE reads, holding one entry per CDR3 protein. In the table there are roughly 700,000 distinct CDR3 sequences, around 17% of which are singletons. General study points: Typical of ankylosing spondylitis blood, it appeared, was a TCR beta motif of roughly eight highly homologous variants. Matched ankylosing spondylitis synovial fluid reportedly showed significant enrichment of disease-linked clones.

Sequencing input: blood, either unsorted or a sorted T cell fraction (not recorded which). The rearrangement uses TRBV4-1 and TRBJ2-1; tentatively, D is TRBD2 (7 bases). The sequence was collected from a male donor with ankylosing spondylitis. CDR3 amino acids: CATDGGDLGAGDEQFF. CDR3 coding DNA: TGCGCCACCGACGGTGGGGATTTGGGGGCGGGGGATGAGCAGTTCTTC.